A single sample is the source of the 14 T cell receptor beta chains below, sequenced in a study of blood T cells in healthy people across ages. A second PCR, run for roughly 7 to 11 cycles, used a sample-barcoded 5' primer plus a J-beta primer mix. A single record per CDR3 protein comes from TCRdb applying MiXCR to the 5' RACE reads. The table includes roughly 1.9 million distinct CDR3 sequences, 35% to 50% detected once. Sequenced: blood. These receptors all come from a human donor in good health.

This clonotype was counted a few times. V and J are TRBV10-3 and TRBJ1-5, with a weak D call TRBD1 (5 bases). This CDR3 spans 16 amino acids. Germline lookup yields CDR1 ENHRY and CDR2 SYGVKD. The V end was cut by 8 bases, the J end by 6 bases, with 23 bases between. DNA for the CDR3: TGTGCCATCGCAGGTCTGGGACCAGGATCTGGTCAGCCCCAGCATTTT. It specifies CAIAGLGPGSGQPQHF.

V is TRBV7-2 and J is TRBJ2-7, with D tentatively TRBD2 (5 bases). Germline CDR1 SGHTA, CDR2 FQGNSA. The CDR3 extends over 18 amino acids. V dropped 1 base and J dropped 0 bases, with 19 bases sitting between them. The CDR3 bases are TGTGCCAGCAGCTTAGACGATGCGGGCGGATTATACTCCTACGAGCAGTACTTC. This gives the protein CASSLDDAGGLYSYEQYF.

Ten or more counts support this clonotype. The chain has TRBV10-3 and TRBJ2-7; 7 bases agree with TRBD2. CDR1 is ENHRY, CDR2 SYGVKD, per germline. V shed 10 bases, J shed 4 bases, and the junction held 10 bases outside the gene matches. CDR3 length: 13 amino acids. For the CDR3, the DNA is TGTGCCACTCAAACACCTAGCGGATACGAGCAGTACTTC. As protein: CATQTPSGYEQYF.

This clonotype was recorded only once. The chain links TRBV5-1 to TRBJ2-4, with D possibly matching TRBD1 (6 bases). The end of the DNA fits TRBJ2-7 better, so the J call may be wrong. Germline loops: CDR1 SGHRS, CDR2 YFSETQ. The CDR3 length is 13 residues. The CDR3 region is CASTRWAGDEQYF. The CDR3, as DNA: TGCGCCAGCACAAGATGGGCAGGGGACGAGCAGTACTTC.

Of note for this clonotype: Sequence at one end of the junction differs from germline and may be a read error. This rearrangement joins TRBV15 to TRBJ2-1; either TRBD1 or TRBD2 may fit D (5 bases each). The CDR3 spans 14 residues. Germline assignment: CDR1 LNHNV and CDR2 YYDKDF (reference sequence). The CDR3 region has the DNA TGTGCCACCAGCAGATGGGGGTCTTACAATGAGCGGTTCTTC. This translates into CATSRWGSYNERFF.

This rearrangement joins TRBV29-1 to TRBJ2-5, with D tentatively TRBD1 (5 bases). The CDR3 loop spans 13 amino acids. In germline, CDR1 is SQVTM, CDR2 ANQGSEA. V was trimmed by 2 bases and J by 1 base, leaving 8 bases between them. CDR3 sequence: CSVEIRAQETQYF. The CDR3 coding sequence is TGCAGCGTTGAAATCAGGGCCCAAGAGACCCAGTACTTC.

This clonotype was seen only a few times. The gene calls are TRBV9 and TRBJ1-5; D is undetermined. Germline V CDR1 and CDR2: SGDLS, YYNGEE. Between the trimmed V and J ends, which lost 3 bases and 1 base, there was a span of 11 bases. The CDR3 loop spans 15 amino acids. CDR3 sequence: CASSAGVGSNQPQHF. CDR3 DNA: TGTGCCAGCAGCGCCGGGGTAGGGAGCAATCAGCCCCAGCATTTT. Based on the CDR3 plus reference TRBV9 and TRBJ1-5, the full variable domain is DSGVTQTPKHLITATGQRVTLRCSPRSGDLSVYWYQQSLDQGLQFLIQYYNGEERAKGNILERFSAQQFPDLHSELNLSSLELGDSALYFCASSAGVGSNQPQHFGDGTRLSIL.

This chain links TRBV29-1 with TRBJ1-1, with 7 bases lining up with TRBD1. With V trimmed by 2 bases and J by 4 bases, 7 bases remained unmatched. Germline V lookup: CDR1 SQVTM, CDR2 ANQGSEA. The CDR3 extends over 14 amino acids. The CDR3 sequence is CSVEKTGDGTEAFF. CDR3 in DNA: TGCAGCGTTGAAAAAACAGGGGACGGCACTGAAGCTTTCTTT.

This clonotype was recorded at least ten times. The chain carries TRBV6-6 and TRBJ1-2, with 12 bases identical to TRBD1. This CDR3 contains 16 residues. J was trimmed by 3 bases and V by 2 bases; bases with no gene match: 4. Germline values: CDR1 MNHNY, CDR2 SVGAGI (reference sequence). The CDR3 region is CASSYVGTGGYYGYTF. In DNA form, the CDR3 reads TGTGCCAGCAGTTACGTGGGGACAGGGGGCTACTATGGCTACACCTTC.

The sample holds a few counts of this clonotype. In nucleotides, the CDR3 is TGTGCCAGCAGCCACCTAAACCGGGACGCCTACTATGGCTACACCTTC. Its translation: CASSHLNRDAYYGYTF. This chain uses TRBV12-3 or TRBV12-4 with TRBJ1-2; D is perhaps TRBD1 (5 bases). CDR3 length: 16 amino acids. The V end lost 6 bases, the J end lost 3 bases, and 20 bases lay between the germline ends.

This clonotype was seen a handful of times. The chain recombines TRBV20-1 with TRBJ2-3, with D possibly TRBD2 on 6 matching bases. CDR1 and CDR2 from the germline V gene are DFQATT and SNEGSKA (reference sequence). The CDR3 is made up of 13 amino acids. Between the trimmed V and J ends, which lost 4 bases and 0 bases, there was a span of 8 bases. CDR3 coding DNA: TGCAGTGCTACCGGGAGAAGCACAGATACGCAGTATTTT. Amino acid sequence: CSATGRSTDTQYF.

This chain joins TRBV12-3 or TRBV12-4 and TRBJ2-1; 7 bases match TRBD2. The V segment lost 6 bases and the J segment 0 bases; nucleotides outside the gene matches: 8. This CDR3 comprises 16 residues. This CDR3 reads CASSPLAANSYNEQFF. The CDR3 DNA sequence: TGTGCCAGCAGCCCGCTAGCGGCGAACTCCTACAATGAGCAGTTCTTC.

With respect to this clonotype: Sequence at one end of the junction differs from germline and may be a read error. The V gene is TRBV4-3, the J gene TRBJ2-7; 7 nucleotides line up with TRBD1. The CDR3 loop spans 14 amino acids. The germline V gene has CDR1 LGHNA and CDR2 YSLEER. DNA of the CDR3: TGCGGCAGCAGCCAGGATCAGGGGGCCTACGAGCAGTACTTC. It yields the protein CGSSQDQGAYEQYF.

The rearrangement joins TRBV5-1 to TRBJ1-6; D not certain. V lost 0 bases to trimming and J lost 11 bases, with 9 bases between them. Germline V gene lookup returns CDR1 SGHRS and CDR2 YFSETQ. The CDR3 sequence is 13 residues long. The CDR3 DNA follows: TGCGCCAGCAGCTTGGGGCAAGAGACACCCCTCCACTTT. As protein: CASSLGQETPLHF.